A selection of T cell receptor beta chains follows, all from one sample in a study of Ad26.COV2.S vaccination and SARS-CoV-2 variants. Assay used: immunoSEQ multiplex PCR; TCRdb lists only in-frame clones, some missing. Of around 370,000 clones listed, about 88% are singletons. The sample here was peripheral blood, taken in a trial of Ad26.COV2.S vaccine versus placebo. These receptors were obtained from a person aged 18-60 years who received the Ad26.COV2.S COVID-19 vaccine or a placebo. CDR3s include the opening cysteine and the closing phenylalanine or tryptophan. The D gene is left open where the match is weak. The size of a clone is reported for some rows only, either as once, few or many, or as a class for expanded clones.

TGTGCCAGCAGCCCTCCCCCCCCCAGGGTCCTACGGAGTGGCTACACCTTC	CASSPPPPRVLRSGYTF	TRBV7-2	TRBJ1-2	few	.
TGTGCCAGCAGCACGGGACTAGCGGGGGGGTTAGAGACCCAGTACTTC	CASSTGLAGGLETQYF	TRBV7-2	TRBJ2-5	.	TRBD2
TGTGCCAGCACGCCCGTTACCGGGGAGCTGTTTTTT	CASTPVTGELFF	TRBV2	TRBJ2-2	.	.
TGTGCCAGTAGTAATTACAATGAGCAGTTCTTC	CASSNYNEQFF	TRBV19	TRBJ2-1	.	.
TGTGCCAGCAGCCGCGGGGACGTAGCCCTCTACGAGCAGTACTTC	CASSRGDVALYEQYF	TRBV6-2/TRBV6-3	TRBJ2-7	.	.
TGCGCCAGCAGTGAGTCCCCACTAGCGGTTAACTACAATGAGCAGTTCTTC	CASSESPLAVNYNEQFF	TRBV10-1	TRBJ2-1	.	TRBD2
TGTGCTAGTGGTTTGCCCGGACAGGGAGAGGCTGGGGCCAACGTCCTGACTTTC	CASGLPGQGEAGANVLTF	TRBV12-5	TRBJ2-6	.	TRBD1
TGTGCCAGCAGCCGACAGGAGATTAGACTAGCGGCCGGGGAGCTGTTTTTT	CASSRQEIRLAAGELFF	TRBV6-6	TRBJ2-2	.	TRBD2
TGTGCCAGCAGTGGAGATTCCAATGAGCAGTTCTTC	CASSGDSNEQFF	TRBV28	TRBJ2-1	.	.
TGTGCCATCAGTGGATCCCCGGGACAGGCGCTGGGGCAGCCCCAGCATTTT	CAISGSPGQALGQPQHF	TRBV10-3	TRBJ1-5	.	TRBD1
TGTGCCTGGAGTATCAGGGATAACACTGAAGCTTTCTTT	CAWSIRDNTEAFF	TRBV30	TRBJ1-1	once	.
TGTGCCTGGAGCGAAAACTGGGGAGTTGGCAATCAGCCCCAGCATTTT	CAWSENWGVGNQPQHF	TRBV30	TRBJ1-5	.	.
TGTGCCAGCAGTTTATCAGGGGGAGATCAGCCCCAGCATTTT	CASSLSGGDQPQHF	TRBV27	TRBJ1-5	.	.
TGTGCCAGCAGCTTCCGTTTACTGGCCGGGGAGCTGTTTTTT	CASSFRLLAGELFF	TRBV7-2	TRBJ2-2	.	.
TGTGCCAGCAGCCCCGGAGGGGGGGACAAGTCCACAGATACGCAGTATTTT	CASSPGGGDKSTDTQYF	TRBV11-3	TRBJ2-3	.	.
TGTGCCAGCAGCTCCCCCAGGGGGCGGATTAATGAAAAACTGTTTTTT	CASSSPRGRINEKLFF	TRBV7-9	TRBJ1-4	.	TRBD1
TGTGCCTGGAGAGGGTGGGGCCTTGAAGCTTTCTTT	CAWRGWGLEAFF	TRBV30	TRBJ1-1	.	.
TGTGCCAGCAGCTCTCCACGGGGCGGAGACACAGATACGCAGTATTTT	CASSSPRGGDTDTQYF	TRBV5-4	TRBJ2-3	once	.
TGTGCCAGCAGCAACCGAGACAGGGCCGGATTGAGTTTC	CASSNRDRAGLSF	TRBV12-3/TRBV12-4	TRBJ2-7	.	TRBD1
TGTGCCAGCAGCTTAAACAGGGGGAACACAGATACGCAGTATTTT	CASSLNRGNTDTQYF	TRBV7-2	TRBJ2-3	.	TRBD1
TGCGCCAGCAGCTTCGGGCAGGGGGTAATCGGGGAGCTGTTTTTT	CASSFGQGVIGELFF	TRBV4-1	TRBJ2-2	.	TRBD1
TGTGCCAGCAGTCCGACAGGGGTTCAAGCAGATACGCAGTATTTT	CASSPTGVQADTQYF	TRBV27	TRBJ2-3	.	TRBD1
TGTGCCAGCTCACAGGGAGAATCTACCTACGAGCAGTACTTC	CASSQGESTYEQYF	TRBV18	TRBJ2-7	.	.
TGTGCCAGCAGCCTCGGACTAGCGCCCCTGGGGACAGATACGCAGTATTTT	CASSLGLAPLGTDTQYF	TRBV7-2	TRBJ2-3	.	TRBD2
TGTGCCAGCAGCGAACTAGAAAATGAGCAGTTCTTC	CASSELENEQFF	TRBV9	TRBJ2-1	.	.
TGCGCCAGCAGCTTGGAGAGTAGCGGGAGTGCCAAAAACATTCAGTACTTC	CASSLESSGSAKNIQYF	TRBV5-1	TRBJ2-4	.	TRBD2
TGTGCCAGCAGCTTAGAGGTCTCCTATGGCTACACCTTC	CASSLEVSYGYTF	TRBV7-2	TRBJ1-2	few	.
TGTGCCAGCAGTGAAGTAGCAGGGCTTCAGCCCCAGCATTTT	CASSEVAGLQPQHF	TRBV6-1	TRBJ1-5	.	.
TGTGCCAGCAGGGACCTGACTAGTGCGTCCTACAATGAGCAGTTCTTC	CASRDLTSASYNEQFF	TRBV2	TRBJ2-1	.	.